The clone carrying this T cell receptor (beta chain) was seen a handful of times. Its antigen is currently unknown. RNA was isolated and reverse transcribed to cDNA, the sequencing template. Assay used: immunoSEQ multiplex PCR; TCRdb lists only in-frame clones, some missing. The data show some 210,000 clones, with roughly three fifths seen just once and 0.95% to 1.5% held by the top ten. Germline CDR1 and CDR2: SGHVS and FQNEAQ. Unmatched junction bases numbered 3, after V lost 1 base and J lost 3 bases. There are 16 residues in the CDR3. This record comes from a study of CD8+ T cells in alopecia areata. Findings and limits, study-wide: Lesional scalp displayed greater clonality than normal scalp, most notably in alopecia totalis/universalis. Many expanded lesional clones persisted in scalp and blood during tofacitinib. Normal skin's resident alphabeta T cells are sequenced alongside lesional scalp T cells.

Treatment described: oral pan-JAK inhibitor, 5-10 mg twice daily. Material: CD4+ T cells sorted from blood, obtained at week 44, from a patient treated with tofacitinib. This clonotype was obtained from a human donor with alopecia areata. The J gene is TRBJ2-3, the V gene TRBV7-8; 11 bases fit TRBD2. CDR3 nucleotides: TGTGCCAGCAGCTTAGGGCCTAGCGGGGGGACAGATACGCAGTATTTT. Its protein is CASSLGPSGGTDTQYF.